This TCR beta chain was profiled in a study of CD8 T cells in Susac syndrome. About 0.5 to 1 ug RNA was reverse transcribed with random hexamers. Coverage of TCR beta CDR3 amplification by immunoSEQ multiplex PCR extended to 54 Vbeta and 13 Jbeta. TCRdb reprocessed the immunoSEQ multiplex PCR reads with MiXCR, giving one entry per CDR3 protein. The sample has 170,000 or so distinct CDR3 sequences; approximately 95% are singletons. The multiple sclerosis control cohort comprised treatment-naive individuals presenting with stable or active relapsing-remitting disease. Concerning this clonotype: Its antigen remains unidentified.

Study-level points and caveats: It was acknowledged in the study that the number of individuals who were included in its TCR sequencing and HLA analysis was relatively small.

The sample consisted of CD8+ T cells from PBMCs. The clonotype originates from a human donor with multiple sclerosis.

The CDR3 region has the DNA TGTGCCAGCAGTGAAGCTGTAGACGAGCAGTACTTC. This encodes CASSEAVDEQYF. J is TRBJ2-7 and V is TRBV6-1; no firm D call. Germline loops: CDR1 MNHNS, CDR2 SASEGT. The V end lost 0 bases, the J end lost 5 bases, and 5 bases lay between the germline ends. The CDR3 runs to 12 residues.